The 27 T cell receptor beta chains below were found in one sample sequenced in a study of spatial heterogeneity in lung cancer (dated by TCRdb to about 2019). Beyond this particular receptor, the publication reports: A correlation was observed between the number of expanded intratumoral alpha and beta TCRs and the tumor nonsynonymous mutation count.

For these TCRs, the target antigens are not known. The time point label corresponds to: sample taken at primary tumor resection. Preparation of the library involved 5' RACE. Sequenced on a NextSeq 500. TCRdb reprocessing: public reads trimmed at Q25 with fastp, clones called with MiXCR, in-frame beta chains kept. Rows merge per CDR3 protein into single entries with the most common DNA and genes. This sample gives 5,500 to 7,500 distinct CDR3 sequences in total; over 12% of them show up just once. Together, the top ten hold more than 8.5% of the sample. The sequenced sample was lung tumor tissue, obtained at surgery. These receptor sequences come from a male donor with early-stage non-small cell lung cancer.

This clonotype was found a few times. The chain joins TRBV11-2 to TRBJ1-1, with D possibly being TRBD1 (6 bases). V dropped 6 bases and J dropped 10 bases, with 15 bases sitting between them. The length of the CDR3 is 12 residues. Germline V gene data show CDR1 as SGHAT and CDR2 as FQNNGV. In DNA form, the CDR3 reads TGTGCCAGCAGACCCCTCAGGGGTGGAGCTTTCTTT. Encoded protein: CASRPLRGGAFF. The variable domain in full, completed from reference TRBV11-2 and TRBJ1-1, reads EAGVAQSPRYKIIEKRQSVAFWCNPISGHATLYWYQQILGQGPKLLIQFQNNGVVDDSQLPKDRFSAERLKGVDSTLKIQPAKLEDSAVYLCASRPLRGGAFFGQGTRLTVV.

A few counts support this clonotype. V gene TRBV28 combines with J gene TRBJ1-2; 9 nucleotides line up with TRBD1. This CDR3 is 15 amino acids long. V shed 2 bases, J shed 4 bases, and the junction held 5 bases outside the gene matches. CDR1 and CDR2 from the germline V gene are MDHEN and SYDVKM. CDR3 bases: TGTGCCAGCAGTTTAGGGACAGGGAGGGGCTATGGCTACACCTTC. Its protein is CASSLGTGRGYGYTF.

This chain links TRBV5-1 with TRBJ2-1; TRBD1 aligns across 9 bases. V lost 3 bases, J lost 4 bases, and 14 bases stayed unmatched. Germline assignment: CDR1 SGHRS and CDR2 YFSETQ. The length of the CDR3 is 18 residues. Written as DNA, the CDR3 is TGCGCCAGCAGCTCGGGGGACAGGGCTTGGACCCTTTACAATGAGCAGTTCTTC. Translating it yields CASSSGDRAWTLYNEQFF.

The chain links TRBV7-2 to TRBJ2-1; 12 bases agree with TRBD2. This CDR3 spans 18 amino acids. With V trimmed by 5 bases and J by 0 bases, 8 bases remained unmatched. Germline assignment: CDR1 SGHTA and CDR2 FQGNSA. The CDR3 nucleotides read TGTGCCAGCAGCCAGACTAGCGGGAGCGTAATCTCCTACAATGAGCAGTTCTTC. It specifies CASSQTSGSVISYNEQFF.

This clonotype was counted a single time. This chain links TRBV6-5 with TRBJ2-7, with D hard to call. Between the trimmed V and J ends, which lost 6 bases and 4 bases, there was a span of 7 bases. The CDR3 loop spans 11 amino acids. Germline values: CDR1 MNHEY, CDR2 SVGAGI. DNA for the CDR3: TGTGCCAGCAGCCGTCAATACGAGCAGTACTTC. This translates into CASSRQYEQYF.

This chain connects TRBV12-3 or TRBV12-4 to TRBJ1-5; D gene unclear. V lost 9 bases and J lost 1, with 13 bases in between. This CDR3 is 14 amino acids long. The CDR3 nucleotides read TGTGCCAGTAACCCCGGCGGGAGCAATCAGCCCCAGCATTTT. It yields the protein CASNPGGSNQPQHF.

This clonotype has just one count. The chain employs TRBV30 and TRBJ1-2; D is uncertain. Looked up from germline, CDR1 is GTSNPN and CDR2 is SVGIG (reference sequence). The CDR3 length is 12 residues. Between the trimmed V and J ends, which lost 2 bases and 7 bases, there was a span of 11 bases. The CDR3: CAWSYLGRGYTF. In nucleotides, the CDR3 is TGTGCCTGGAGTTATCTGGGTCGTGGCTACACCTTC.

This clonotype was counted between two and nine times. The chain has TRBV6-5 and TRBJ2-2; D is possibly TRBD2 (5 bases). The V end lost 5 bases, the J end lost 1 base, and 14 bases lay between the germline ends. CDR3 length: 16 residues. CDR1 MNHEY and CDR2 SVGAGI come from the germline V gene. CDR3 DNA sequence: TGTGCCAGCAGTCGCGGACTGAGTATGAACACCGGGGAGCTGTTTTTT. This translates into CASSRGLSMNTGELFF.

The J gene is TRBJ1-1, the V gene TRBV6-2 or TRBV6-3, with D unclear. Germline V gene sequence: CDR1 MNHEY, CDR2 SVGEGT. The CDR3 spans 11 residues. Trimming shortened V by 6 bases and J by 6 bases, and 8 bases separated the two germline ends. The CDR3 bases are TGTGCCAGCAGGGAGGAGGCTGAAGCTTTCTTT. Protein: CASREEAEAFF.

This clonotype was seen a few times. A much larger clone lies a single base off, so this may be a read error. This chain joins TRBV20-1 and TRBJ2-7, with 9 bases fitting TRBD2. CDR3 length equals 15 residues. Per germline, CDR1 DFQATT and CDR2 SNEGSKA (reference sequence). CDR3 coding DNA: TGCAGTGCTGGAGATCCGGCGGGAGGGATTTACGAGCAGTACTTC. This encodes CSAGDPAGGIYEQYF.

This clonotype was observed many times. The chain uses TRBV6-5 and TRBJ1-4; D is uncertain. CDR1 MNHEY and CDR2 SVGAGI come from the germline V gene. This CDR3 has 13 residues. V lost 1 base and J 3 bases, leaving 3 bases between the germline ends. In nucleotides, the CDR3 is TGTGCCAGCAGTTACTTCCCTAATGAAAAACTGTTTTTT. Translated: CASSYFPNEKLFF.

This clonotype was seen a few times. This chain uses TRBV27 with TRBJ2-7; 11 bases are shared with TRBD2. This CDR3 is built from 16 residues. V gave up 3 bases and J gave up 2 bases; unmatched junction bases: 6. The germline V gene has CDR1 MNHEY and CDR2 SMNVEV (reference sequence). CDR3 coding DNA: TGTGCCAGCAGTTTCCTAGCGGGAGGAGGCCCCTACGAGCAGTACTTC. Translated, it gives CASSFLAGGGPYEQYF.

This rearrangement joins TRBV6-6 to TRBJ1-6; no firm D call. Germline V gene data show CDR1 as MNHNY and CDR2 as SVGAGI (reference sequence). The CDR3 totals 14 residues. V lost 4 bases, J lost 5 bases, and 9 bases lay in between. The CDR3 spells CASSSGGDNSPLHF. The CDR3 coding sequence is TGTGCCAGCAGTTCCGGCGGTGATAATTCACCCCTCCACTTT.

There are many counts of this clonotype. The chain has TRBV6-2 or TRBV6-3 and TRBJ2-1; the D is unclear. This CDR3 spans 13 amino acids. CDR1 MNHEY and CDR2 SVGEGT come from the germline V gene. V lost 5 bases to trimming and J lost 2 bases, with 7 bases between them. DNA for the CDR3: TGTGCCAGCAGTAGCGTTACCTACAATGAGCAGTTCTTC. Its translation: CASSSVTYNEQFF.

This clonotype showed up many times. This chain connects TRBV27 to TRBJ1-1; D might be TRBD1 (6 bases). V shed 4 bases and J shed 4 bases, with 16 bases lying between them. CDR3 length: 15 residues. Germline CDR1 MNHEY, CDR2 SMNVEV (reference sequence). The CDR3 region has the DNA TGTGCCAGCAGTTCAGACACACCAGGGGTCACTGAAGCTTTCTTT. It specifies CASSSDTPGVTEAFF.

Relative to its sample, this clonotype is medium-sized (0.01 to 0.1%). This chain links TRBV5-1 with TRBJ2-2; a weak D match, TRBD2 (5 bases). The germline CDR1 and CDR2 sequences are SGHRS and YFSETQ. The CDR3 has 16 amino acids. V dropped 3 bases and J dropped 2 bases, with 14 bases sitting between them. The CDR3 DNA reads TGCGCCAGCAGCTCGATGGTGAGCGGTAACACCGGGGAGCTGTTTTTT. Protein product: CASSSMVSGNTGELFF.

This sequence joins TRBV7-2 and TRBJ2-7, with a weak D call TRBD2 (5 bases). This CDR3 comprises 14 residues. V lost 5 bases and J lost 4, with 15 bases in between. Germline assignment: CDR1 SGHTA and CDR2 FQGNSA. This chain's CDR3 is CASSPSGFRYEQYF. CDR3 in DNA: TGTGCCAGCAGCCCATCGGGGTTTAGATACGAGCAGTACTTC.

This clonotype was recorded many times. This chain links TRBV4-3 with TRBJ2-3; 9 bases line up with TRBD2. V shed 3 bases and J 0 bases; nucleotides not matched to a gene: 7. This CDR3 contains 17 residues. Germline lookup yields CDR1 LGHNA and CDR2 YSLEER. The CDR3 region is CASSQIASGASTDTQYF. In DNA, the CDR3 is TGCGCCAGCAGCCAGATAGCTAGCGGGGCTAGCACAGATACGCAGTATTTT.

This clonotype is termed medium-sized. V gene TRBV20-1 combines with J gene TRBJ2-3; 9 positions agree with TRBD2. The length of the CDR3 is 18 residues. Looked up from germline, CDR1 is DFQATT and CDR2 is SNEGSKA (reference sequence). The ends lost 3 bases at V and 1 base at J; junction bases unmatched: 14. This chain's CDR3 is CSASLLAGLITGTDTQYF. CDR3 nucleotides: TGCAGTGCTAGCTTGCTAGCGGGACTAATCACTGGCACAGATACGCAGTATTTT.

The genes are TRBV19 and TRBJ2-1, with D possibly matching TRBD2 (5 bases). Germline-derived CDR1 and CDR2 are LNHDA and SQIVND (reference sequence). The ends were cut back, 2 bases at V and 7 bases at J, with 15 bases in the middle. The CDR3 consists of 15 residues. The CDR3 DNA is TGTGCCAGTAGTATACAGGAGGCCGTAGTGAATGAGCAGTTCTTC. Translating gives CASSIQEAVVNEQFF.

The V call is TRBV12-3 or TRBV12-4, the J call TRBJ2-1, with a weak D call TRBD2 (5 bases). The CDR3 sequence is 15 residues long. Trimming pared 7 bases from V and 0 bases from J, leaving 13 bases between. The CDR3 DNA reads TGTGCCAGCACCGGCTGGGGAGACTCCTACAATGAGCAGTTCTTC. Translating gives CASTGWGDSYNEQFF.

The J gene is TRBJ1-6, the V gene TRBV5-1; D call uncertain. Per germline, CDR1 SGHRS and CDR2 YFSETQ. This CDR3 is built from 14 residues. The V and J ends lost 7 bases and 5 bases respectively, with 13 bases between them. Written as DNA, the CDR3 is TGCGCCAGCGCCCCGACGGGAAATAATTCACCCCTCCACTTT. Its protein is CASAPTGNNSPLHF.

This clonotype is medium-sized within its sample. The CDR3 DNA is TGCAGTGCTAGACCCGCAGGGGACAGGGCGGAAGGGACGGCTTTCTTT. Translated, it gives CSARPAGDRAEGTAFF. This chain joins TRBV20-1 and TRBJ1-1, with 9 bases identical to TRBD1. Germline V gene data show CDR1 as DFQATT and CDR2 as SNEGSKA (reference sequence). V dropped 2 bases and J dropped 11; count of bases not matched to a gene: 18. The CDR3 is made up of 16 amino acids.

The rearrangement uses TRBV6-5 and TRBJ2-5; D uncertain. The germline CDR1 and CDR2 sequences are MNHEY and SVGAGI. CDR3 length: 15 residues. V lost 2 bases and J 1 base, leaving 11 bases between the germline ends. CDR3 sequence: CASSYGNKIQETQYF. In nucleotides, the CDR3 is TGTGCCAGCAGTTACGGGAACAAAATCCAAGAGACCCAGTACTTC.

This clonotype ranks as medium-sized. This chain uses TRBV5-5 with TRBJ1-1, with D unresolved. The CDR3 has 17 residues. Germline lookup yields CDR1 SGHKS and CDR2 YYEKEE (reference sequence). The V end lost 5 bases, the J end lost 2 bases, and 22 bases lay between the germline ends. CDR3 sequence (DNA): TGTGCCAGCAGTCCCCCCCGTCGATCTGCCTTAAACACTGAAGCTTTCTTT. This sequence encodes CASSPPRRSALNTEAFF.

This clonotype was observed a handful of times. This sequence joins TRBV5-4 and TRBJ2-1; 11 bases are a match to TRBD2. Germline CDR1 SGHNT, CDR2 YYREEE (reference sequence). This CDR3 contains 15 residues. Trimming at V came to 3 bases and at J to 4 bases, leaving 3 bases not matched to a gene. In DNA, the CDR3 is TGTGCCAGCAGCTCCGGGACTAGCGGTTACAATGAGCAGTTCTTC. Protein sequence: CASSSGTSGYNEQFF.

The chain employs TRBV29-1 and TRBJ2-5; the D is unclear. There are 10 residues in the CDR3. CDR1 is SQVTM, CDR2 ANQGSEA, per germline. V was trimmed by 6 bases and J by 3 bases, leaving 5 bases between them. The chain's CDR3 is CSVAKETQYF. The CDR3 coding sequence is TGCAGCGTGGCGAAAGAGACCCAGTACTTC.